This TCR beta chain was recovered during a study of cytomegalovirus exposure and HLA in healthy donors. Findings of the study overall: The TCR clusters that emerged in the first cohort tended, a later analysis found, to co-occur in the 120 or so validation repertoires. Among TCR sequences, most were rare, though some public TCRs appeared in many donors. Cytomegalovirus association was listed for approximately 150 TCR beta chains.

This clone was observed a few times. Its antigen is not known. The method was immunoSEQ multiplex PCR; TCRdb's version includes in-frame clones alone and lacks a portion of them. The sample has under 250,000 clones; over 80% are singletons. The V end was cut by 5 bases, the J end by 6 bases, with 17 bases between. The germline V gene has CDR1 MNHNS and CDR2 SASEGT. The CDR3 loop spans 14 amino acids. Material for sequencing was PBMCs. This chain connects TRBV6-1 to TRBJ2-7, with unresolved D. The source of this sequence is a woman younger than 30 in good health and CMV-seronegative. CDR3 loop: CASSPTSRSGEQYF. CDR3 sequence (DNA): TGTGCCAGCAGTCCGACGTCCAGATCGGGCGAGCAGTACTTC.